Given below is one TCR beta chain in context. The antigen this receptor binds is unknown. Qualities for individual bases were not recorded, and no much larger clone is one base off. Genomic DNA was the input for TRB sequencing, which was run either with the immunoSEQ assay at survey resolution or with the hsTCRB kit. The authors processed their data as follows. The immunoSEQ software was used for initial read processing, and the LymphoSeq R package was used for repertoire analyses. Clonality was computed as 1 minus normalized Shannon entropy; Gini coefficient was also calculated for each TRB dataset. To infer phenotypes in unsorted samples, TRB sequences from sorted subsets of the recipient or donor were mapped onto unsorted samples from the same recipient. TCRdb holds this immuneACCESS table with in-frame rearrangements only. Some clones are missing; in checked studies, unresolved V genes explain under half, and the rest has no known cause. V, J and clone size are those of that table, while D and trimming were read from the DNA. Recorded for this sample are 2,900 or so clones; over 65% of them occurred a single time. Approximately 34% of the sample is taken by the ten largest.

The data originate from a study of T cells after posttransplantation cyclophosphamide listed by TCRdb under 2016. Study-level background: Using TRB sequencing, the study followed how the T cell repertoire reconstituted after myeloablative bone marrow transplantation in which posttransplantation cyclophosphamide served as GVHD prophylaxis. Samples from roughly 35 PTCy-treated patients, along with samples from about 16 of their related bone marrow donors, underwent antigen receptor sequencing. Blood from every one of the 30 or so PTCy patients who had 1-year posttransplant specimens underwent TRB sequencing. TRB sequencing was also done on up to about 3 additional blood samples from 2 to 5.2 years after transplant in 3 patients, and on pretransplant blood from several patients. Because TRA and TRB clonality correlated tightly in 9 samples, the subsequent TCR analyses were limited to TRB only. Public TRB sequences were searched against a database of over 3,000 sequences associated with responses to pathogens, tumor antigens, self-antigens and alloantigens. What the research found in general, with its limitations: The TRB repertoires of T cells infiltrating skin or GI tract showed only limited overlap with the TRB repertoires of T cells in blood. Donor-recipient similarity was low at 1-2 months but rose over the first year, and later blood repertoires were often dominated by donor CD8+ memory clones. Across 35 to 55 patients, TRB clonality was highly associated with recipient CMV seropositivity and CMV reactivation, and diversity in PTCy patients was similar to diversity in CNI/methotrexate controls.

This sample's treatment or condition label indicates: high-dose cyclophosphamide on days +3 and +4 as single-agent GVHD prophylaxis. Busulfan and fludarabine conditioning, a related or unrelated marrow graft, and cyclophosphamide on days +3 and +4 were given to PTCy patients. PTCy-treated patients were drawn from a prospective multi-institutional clinical trial. Peripheral blood and bone marrow mononuclear cells were isolated by Ficoll-Hypaque density centrifugation and were cryopreserved. V loses 0 bases, J loses 2 bases, and the germline ends lie 14 bases apart. CDR1 and CDR2, per the germline V gene, are SGHRS and YFSETQ. The CDR3 holds 16 amino acids from the cysteine to the phenylalanine. Just the 48-base CDR3 DNA is kept, in frame starting at base 1.

The TCR originated in a female patient aged 50 to 65 who received an allogeneic stem cell transplant from a related donor, was CMV-positive, and had no GVHD. After a transplant, the graft donor may have provided part of the T cells. The rearranged segments are TRBV5-1 and TRBJ1-1; the D gene remains uncertain. The specimen was PBMCs, collected after allogeneic stem cell transplant with posttransplant cyclophosphamide. The CDR3 protein sequence reads: CASSLASVQINTEAFF. The DNA reads as follows: TGCGCCAGCAGCTTGGCTAGTGTCCAGATTAACACTGAAGCTTTCTTT.